The clone carrying this T cell receptor beta chain was counted at least ten times. Its specificity is not known. This CDR3 is also generated by other DNA sequences in the sample. Some clones are missing from TCRdb's copy, which holds only in-frame ones; the method was immunoSEQ multiplex PCR. The sample yields about 700,000 clones, around 72% seen once. This sample was included in a study of shared clonotypes between healthy human individuals. Points from the study as a whole: Sequencing depth was a factor that was expected to affect clonotype sharing among donors. A handful of donors shared around 5.2% of their naive CD4 clonotypes.

The germline gives CDR1 SEHNR, CDR2 FQNEAQ (reference sequence). Trimming removed 3 bases from V and 0 bases from J, with 12 bases in between. This CDR3 is built from 16 residues. The material sequenced was memory CD4+ T cells sorted from blood. The subset was: CD45RA-negative fraction. The receptor comes from a woman in her thirties in good health. This chain joins TRBV7-9 and TRBJ2-1, with D possibly being TRBD2 (6 bases). The CDR3 sequence is CASSLGGKSSYNEQFF. CDR3 DNA: TGTGCCAGCAGCTTGGGCGGGAAGTCCTCCTACAATGAGCAGTTCTTC.